This T cell receptor beta chain was recorded in a study of OX40 agonist ivuxolimab in advanced cancers. At the level of the study: Prior anti-PD-1, anti-PD-L1 or anti-CTLA-4 therapy did not bar entry, and more than 35% had some.

Whole-study findings and limits: Both blood CD4+ and CD8+ T cells showed clonal growth by week 6 at 0.1 to 3.0 mg/kg.

Peripheral blood came from all dose cohorts at three timepoints. Produced via immunoSEQ multiplex PCR; TCRdb's table is partial and in-frame only. The table lists some 80,000 clones, approximately 90% of them singletons, with over 8.5% in the top ten. Worth noting for this clone: Its antigen is not identified.

The clonotype comes from an adult with an advanced solid tumor such as melanoma, head and neck, liver or kidney cancer. The sequencing here drew on CD4+ or CD8+ T cells sorted from blood, taken in a trial of the OX40 agonist ivuxolimab.

CDR3 sequence (DNA): TGTGCCAGCAGTGACCCCGGGACCCTCTATGGCTACACCTTC. Protein sequence: CASSDPGTLYGYTF. The chain has TRBV6-1 and TRBJ1-2, with D possibly being TRBD1 (5 bases). This CDR3 comprises 14 residues. Germline V gene sequence: CDR1 MNHNS, CDR2 SASEGT. V was clipped by 3 bases and J by 4 bases, with 12 bases between them.